The 11 T cell receptor beta chains in this list originate from one sample, sequenced in a study of T cells after yellow fever vaccination. TCRdb processed the 5' RACE reads anew with MiXCR; each CDR3 protein has one entry. Of some 170,000 distinct CDR3 sequences listed, around 9% are singletons. This specimen was CD8+ T cells sorted from PBMCs, taken 45 days after the yellow fever booster vaccination. These receptors all stem from a young man who received the YFV17D yellow fever vaccine.

The gene calls are TRBV29-1 and TRBJ1-1; D possibly corresponds to TRBD1 (6 bases). This CDR3 spans 14 amino acids. Trimming removed 7 bases at V and 9 bases at J, with 24 bases between. Germline CDR1 is SQVTM and CDR2 is ANQGSEA. CDR3 DNA: TGCAGCGCCGACCCCGTAGGGACAAGCATTAAAGCTTTCTTT. Translating it yields CSADPVGTSIKAFF.

This clonotype was counted only a few times. The V call is TRBV12-5, the J call TRBJ2-4, with unresolved D. The CDR3 has 16 amino acids. The V end lost 0 bases, the J end lost 1 base, and 10 bases lay between the germline ends. Germline V gene lookup returns CDR1 LGHNT and CDR2 FRNRAP. The CDR3 region is CASGLVHSEAKNIQYF. CDR3 bases: TGTGCTAGTGGTTTGGTACATTCGGAGGCCAAAAACATTCAGTACTTC. Together with reference TRBV12-5 and TRBJ2-4, the CDR3 gives the full variable domain: DARVTQTPRHKVTEMGQEVTMRCQPILGHNTVFWYRQTMMQGLELLAYFRNRAPLDDSGMPKDRFSAEMPDATLATLKIQPSEPRDSAVYFCASGLVHSEAKNIQYFGAGTRLSVL.

The gene calls are TRBV19 and TRBJ2-3, with 10 nucleotides matching TRBD2. Trimming at V came to 2 bases and at J to 2 bases, leaving 7 bases not matched to a gene. Germline CDR1 reads LNHDA; CDR2 reads SQIVND (reference sequence). There are 17 residues in the CDR3. The CDR3: CASSISLAGALTDTQYF. In DNA, the CDR3 is TGTGCCAGTAGTATATCGCTAGCGGGGGCCCTCACAGATACGCAGTATTTT.

The rearrangement joins TRBV12-3 or TRBV12-4 to TRBJ2-1; TRBD1 might be the D (6 bases). Trimming cost V 1 base and J 4 bases, with 8 bases left between them. CDR3 length: 14 residues. The CDR3 spells CASSLGTGYNEQFF. The CDR3 coding sequence is TGTGCCAGCAGTTTAGGCACAGGGTACAATGAGCAGTTCTTC.

This clonotype has a handful of counts. The rearrangement joins TRBV4-3 to TRBJ1-1, with D unclear. Germline lookup yields CDR1 LGHNA and CDR2 YSLEER. The CDR3 has 15 residues. The V end was cut by 3 bases, the J end by 2 bases, with 13 bases between. The CDR3, as DNA: TGCGCCAGCAGCCAGGGGTTGGCAACCAACACTGAAGCTTTCTTT. Amino acids: CASSQGLATNTEAFF.

This clonotype has ten or more counts. The rearrangement joins TRBV20-1 to TRBJ2-7; D remains ambiguous. CDR1 is DFQATT, CDR2 SNEGSKA, per germline (reference sequence). Trimming removed 3 bases at V and 7 bases at J, with 16 bases between. This CDR3 spans 13 amino acids. As DNA, the CDR3 is TGCAGTGCTAGGAATAGGGTCGATTGGGAGCAGTACGTC. This gives the protein CSARNRVDWEQYV.

The chain has TRBV7-6 and TRBJ1-1; no reliable D call. Germline CDR1 and CDR2: SGHVS and FNYEAQ. Trimming removed 3 bases at V and 1 base at J, with 6 bases between. CDR3 length: 13 residues. The CDR3 sequence: CASSFERNTEAFF. DNA of the CDR3: TGTGCCAGCAGCTTTGAACGGAACACTGAAGCTTTCTTT.

The rearrangement uses TRBV5-1 and TRBJ2-1; D is unclear. V was clipped by 4 bases and J by 4 bases, with 21 bases between them. This CDR3 has 17 amino acids. Per the germline V gene, CDR1 is SGHRS and CDR2 is YFSETQ. The CDR3 DNA reads as TGCGCCAGCAGCATGGACCTCGCGGCTGTATCTTACAATGAGCAGTTCTTC. Translated, it gives CASSMDLAAVSYNEQFF.

The CDR3 DNA is TGTGCCAGCAGAAACCCGGGGAGAGGTGCAGATACGCAGTATTTT. Its translation: CASRNPGRGADTQYF. The chain joins TRBV6-5 to TRBJ2-3; TRBD2 is a possible D gene (5 bases). The CDR3 loop spans 15 amino acids. V lost 6 bases, J lost 4 bases, and 17 bases lay in between. Germline V gene lookup returns CDR1 MNHEY and CDR2 SVGAGI.

The CDR3 region is CASSQDHQGGEAFF. DNA for the CDR3: TGCGCCAGCAGCCAAGATCACCAGGGCGGTGAAGCTTTCTTT. The chain has TRBV4-3 and TRBJ1-1, with D perhaps matching TRBD1 (5 bases). The CDR3 totals 14 residues. CDR1 LGHNA and CDR2 YSLEER come from the germline V gene. Trimming removed 0 bases from V and 7 bases from J, with 12 bases in between.

In this sample, this clonotype turned up a few times. This chain uses TRBV7-9 with TRBJ1-2; D might be TRBD1 (5 bases). The CDR3 extends over 15 amino acids. Trimming took off 0 bases at V and 4 bases at J, with 12 bases between the two ends. Germline-derived CDR1 and CDR2 are SEHNR and FQNEAQ (reference sequence). In nucleotides, the CDR3 is TGTGCCAGCAGCTTAGCCAGGACAAGGTCCTATGGCTACACCTTC. Translation: CASSLARTRSYGYTF. Full variable domain (remainder filled in from reference TRBV7-9 and TRBJ1-2): DTGVSQNPRHKITKRGQNVTFRCDPISEHNRLYWYRQTLGQGPEFLTYFQNEAQLEKSRLLSDRFSAERPKGSFSTLEIQRTEQGDSAMYLCASSLARTRSYGYTFGSGTRLTVV.